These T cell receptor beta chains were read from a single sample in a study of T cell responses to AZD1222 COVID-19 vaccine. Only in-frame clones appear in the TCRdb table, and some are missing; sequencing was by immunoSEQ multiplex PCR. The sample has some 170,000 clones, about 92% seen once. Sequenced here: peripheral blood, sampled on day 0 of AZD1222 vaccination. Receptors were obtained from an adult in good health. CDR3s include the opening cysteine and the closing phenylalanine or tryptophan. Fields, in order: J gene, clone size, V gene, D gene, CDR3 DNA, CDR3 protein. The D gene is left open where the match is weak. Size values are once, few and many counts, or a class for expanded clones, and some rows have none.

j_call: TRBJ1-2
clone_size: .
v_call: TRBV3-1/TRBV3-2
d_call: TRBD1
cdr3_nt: TGTGCCAGCAACGCCGGGACAGGGAGTGGAGGCTACACCTTC
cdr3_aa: CASNAGTGSGGYTF

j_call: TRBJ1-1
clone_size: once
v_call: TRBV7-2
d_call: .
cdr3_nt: TGTGCCAGCAGCTTCTCGGTAACTGAAGCTTTCTTT
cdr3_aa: CASSFSVTEAFF

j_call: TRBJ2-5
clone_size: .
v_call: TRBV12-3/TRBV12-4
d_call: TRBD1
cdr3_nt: TGTGCCAGCAACCCGACAGGGGGAGAGACCCAGTACTTC
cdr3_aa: CASNPTGGETQYF

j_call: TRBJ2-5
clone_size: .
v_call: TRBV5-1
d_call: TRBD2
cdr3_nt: TGCGCCAGCAGCCCAACTAGCGCTCAAGAGACCCAGTACTTC
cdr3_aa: CASSPTSAQETQYF

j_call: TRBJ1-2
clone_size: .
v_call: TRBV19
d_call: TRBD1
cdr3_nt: TGTGCCAGTAGTATAGCTCCGACAGGGGTTGGCTATGGCTACACCTTC
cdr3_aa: CASSIAPTGVGYGYTF

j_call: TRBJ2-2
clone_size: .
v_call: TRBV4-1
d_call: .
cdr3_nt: TGCGCCAGCAGCCCGAACAGGGGACTCACCGGGGAGCTGTTTTTT
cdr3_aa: CASSPNRGLTGELFF

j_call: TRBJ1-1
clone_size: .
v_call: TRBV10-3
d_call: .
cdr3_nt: TGTGCCATCAGTGAGTCTGAGGAGGGTAGGGCTTTCTTT
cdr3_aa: CAISESEEGRAFF

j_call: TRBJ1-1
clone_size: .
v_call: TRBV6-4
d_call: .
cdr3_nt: TGTGCCAGCAGCCCTGACAGAGACACTGAAGCTTTCTTT
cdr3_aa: CASSPDRDTEAFF

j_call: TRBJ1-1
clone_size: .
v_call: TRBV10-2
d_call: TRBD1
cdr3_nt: TGCGCCAGCAGTGAAGGCAGGACAGGGGTTCAGAACACTGAAGCTTTCTTT
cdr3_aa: CASSEGRTGVQNTEAFF

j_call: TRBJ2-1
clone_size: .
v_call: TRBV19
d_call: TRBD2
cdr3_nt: TGTGCCAGTAGTCCCGTAGCGGGAGGGTCCTACAATGAGCAGTTCTTC
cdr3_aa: CASSPVAGGSYNEQFF

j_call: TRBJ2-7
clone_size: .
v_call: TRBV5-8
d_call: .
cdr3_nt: TGTGCCAGCAGCCCAACTTTTAGCTCCTACGAGCAGTACTTC
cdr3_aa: CASSPTFSSYEQYF

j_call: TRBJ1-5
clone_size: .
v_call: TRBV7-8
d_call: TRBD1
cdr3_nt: TGTGCCAGCAGCCCCCAATCCGGGACAGGGAATCAGCCCCAGCATTTT
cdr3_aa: CASSPQSGTGNQPQHF

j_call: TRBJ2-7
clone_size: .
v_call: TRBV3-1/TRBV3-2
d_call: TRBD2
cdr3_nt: TGTGCCAGCAGCCAAGCCGGGACTAGCGCCTACGAGCAGTACTTC
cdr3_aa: CASSQAGTSAYEQYF

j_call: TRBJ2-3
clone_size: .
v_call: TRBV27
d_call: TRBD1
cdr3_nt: TGTGCCAGCAGTCGCCTGTGGGACAGGGGCACAGATACGCAGTATTTT
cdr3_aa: CASSRLWDRGTDTQYF

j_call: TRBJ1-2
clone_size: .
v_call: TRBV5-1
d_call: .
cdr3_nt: TGCGCCAGCAGCCCTGGAGGCCCAGGGGGCTACACCTTC
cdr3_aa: CASSPGGPGGYTF

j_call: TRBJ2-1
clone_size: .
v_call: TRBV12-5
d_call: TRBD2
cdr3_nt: TGTGCTAGTGGTTTGGTACTCGGGACTAGCTCCTACAATGAGCAGTTCTTC
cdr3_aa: CASGLVLGTSSYNEQFF

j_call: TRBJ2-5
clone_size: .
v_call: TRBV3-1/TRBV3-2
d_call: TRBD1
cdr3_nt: TGTGCCAGCAGCCTCGGACAGGGAGTGGACTTC
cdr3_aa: CASSLGQGVDF

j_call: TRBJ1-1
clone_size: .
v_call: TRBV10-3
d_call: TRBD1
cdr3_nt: TGTGCCATCAGTGAGTCGAAAGGACAGGGCCCGACTGAAGCTTTCTTT
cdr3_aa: CAISESKGQGPTEAFF

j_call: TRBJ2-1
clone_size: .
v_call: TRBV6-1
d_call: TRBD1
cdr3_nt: TGTGCCAGCAGTGATTTAGGGACAGGGGGCAATGAGCAGTTCTTC
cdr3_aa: CASSDLGTGGNEQFF

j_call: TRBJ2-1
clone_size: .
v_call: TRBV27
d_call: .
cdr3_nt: TGTGCCAGCAGTCCACAGGGACTGATCCTAGACGATGAGCAGTTCTTC
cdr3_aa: CASSPQGLILDDEQFF

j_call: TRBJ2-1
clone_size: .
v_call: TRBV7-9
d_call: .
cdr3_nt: TGTGCCAGCAGCGGGATCAGGGGAAGCTCCTACAATGAGCAGTTCTTC
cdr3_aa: CASSGIRGSSYNEQFF

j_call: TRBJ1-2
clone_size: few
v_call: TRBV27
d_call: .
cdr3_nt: TGTGCCAGCAGTTTACAGGGTCCCCGAGTCTATGGCTACACCTTC
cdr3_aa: CASSLQGPRVYGYTF

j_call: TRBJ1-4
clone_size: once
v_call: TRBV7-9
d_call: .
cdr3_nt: TGTGCCAGCAGCTTAGCGGGACTGAATGAAAAACTGTTTTTT
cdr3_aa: CASSLAGLNEKLFF

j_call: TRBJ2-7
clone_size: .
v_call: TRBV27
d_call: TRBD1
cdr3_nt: TGTGCCAGCAGTGGGGCCGGGACAGGGTTATACGAGCAGTACTTC
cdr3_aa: CASSGAGTGLYEQYF

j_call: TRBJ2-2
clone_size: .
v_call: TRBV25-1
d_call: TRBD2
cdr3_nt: TGTGCCAGCAGTGTCTCTGGCCCTAGCGGGAGGGTCACCGGGGAGCTGTTTTTT
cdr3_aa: CASSVSGPSGRVTGELFF

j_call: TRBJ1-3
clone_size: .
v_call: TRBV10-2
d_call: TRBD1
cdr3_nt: TGCGCCAGCAGTTTCTTACAGGGGGACTCTGGAAACACCATATATTTT
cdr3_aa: CASSFLQGDSGNTIYF

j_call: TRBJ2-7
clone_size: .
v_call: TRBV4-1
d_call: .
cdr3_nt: TGCGCCAGCAGCCACCTTACGGGCGAGCAGTACTTC
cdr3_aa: CASSHLTGEQYF

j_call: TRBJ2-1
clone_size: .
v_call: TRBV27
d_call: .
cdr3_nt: TGTGCCAGCAGCCCCCAGGTCGATGAGCAGTTCTTC
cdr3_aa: CASSPQVDEQFF

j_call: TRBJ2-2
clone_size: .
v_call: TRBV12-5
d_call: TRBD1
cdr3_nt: TGTGCTAGTCTCCGGGACAGAGCTACCGGGGAGCTGTTTTTT
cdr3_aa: CASLRDRATGELFF

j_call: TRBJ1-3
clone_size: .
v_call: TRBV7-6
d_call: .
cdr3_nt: TGTGCCAGCAGCTTAACCGCCAGGGGATCTGGAAACACCATATATTTT
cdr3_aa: CASSLTARGSGNTIYF

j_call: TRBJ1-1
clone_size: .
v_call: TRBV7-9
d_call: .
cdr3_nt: TGTGCCAGCAGCAGAATCTCCGGCACTGAAGCTTTCTTT
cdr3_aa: CASSRISGTEAFF

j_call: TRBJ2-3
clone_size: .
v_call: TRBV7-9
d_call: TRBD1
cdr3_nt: TGTGCCAGCAGCCCCAGAGGGGGCAGGAGCACAGATACGCAGTATTTT
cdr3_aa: CASSPRGGRSTDTQYF

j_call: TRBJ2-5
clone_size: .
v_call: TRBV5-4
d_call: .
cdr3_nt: TGTGCCAGCAGCTTGGGTGGGCCGAGAACTTTTGAGACCCAGTACTTC
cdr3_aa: CASSLGGPRTFETQYF

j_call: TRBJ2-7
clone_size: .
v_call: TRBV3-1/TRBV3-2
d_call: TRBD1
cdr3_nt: TGTGCCAGCAGCCCGACAGGGGAGCGCTACGAGCAGTACTTC
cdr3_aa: CASSPTGERYEQYF

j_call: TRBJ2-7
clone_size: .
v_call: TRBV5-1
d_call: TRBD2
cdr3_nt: TGCGCCAGCATCCCCGGGACTAGCGGGAGCAACTACGAGCAGTACTTC
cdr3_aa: CASIPGTSGSNYEQYF

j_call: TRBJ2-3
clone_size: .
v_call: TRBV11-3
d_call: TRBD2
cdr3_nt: TGTGCCAGCAGTCTAACTAGCGGGAGTGGAGATACGCAGTATTTT
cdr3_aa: CASSLTSGSGDTQYF

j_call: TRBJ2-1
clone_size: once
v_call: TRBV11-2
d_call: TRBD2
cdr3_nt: TGTGCCAGCAGCCCCGGGCTGGTGACTAGCGACGAGCAGTTCTTC
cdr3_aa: CASSPGLVTSDEQFF

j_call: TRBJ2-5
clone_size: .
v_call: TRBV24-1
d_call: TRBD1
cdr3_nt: TGTGCCACCAGTGATTTCACGGACAGGGGGCAAGAGACCCAGTACTTC
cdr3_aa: CATSDFTDRGQETQYF

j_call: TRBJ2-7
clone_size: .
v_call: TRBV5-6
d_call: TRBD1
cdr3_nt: TGTGCCAGCAGCTTAAAATTCCCCGGGACAGGGATTTACGAGCAGTACTTC
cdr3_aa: CASSLKFPGTGIYEQYF

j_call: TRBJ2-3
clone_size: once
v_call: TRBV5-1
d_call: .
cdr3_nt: TGCGCCAGCAGCTTGGTCTCGGGAAGCACAGATACGCAGTATTTT
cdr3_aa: CASSLVSGSTDTQYF

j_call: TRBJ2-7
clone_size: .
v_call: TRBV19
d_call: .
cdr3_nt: TGTGCCAGTTCCCCAGGGGGGAGCCCGTTATACGAGCAGTACTTC
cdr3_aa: CASSPGGSPLYEQYF

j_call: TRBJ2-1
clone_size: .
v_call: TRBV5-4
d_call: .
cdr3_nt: TGTGCCAGCAGCTCCCCCGGGGGGCGCACCCTCAATGAGCAGTTCTTC
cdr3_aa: CASSSPGGRTLNEQFF

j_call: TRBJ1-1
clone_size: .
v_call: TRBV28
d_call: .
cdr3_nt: TGTGCCAGCAGTTTGTTAGGGCAGGAAGCTTTCTTT
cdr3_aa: CASSLLGQEAFF